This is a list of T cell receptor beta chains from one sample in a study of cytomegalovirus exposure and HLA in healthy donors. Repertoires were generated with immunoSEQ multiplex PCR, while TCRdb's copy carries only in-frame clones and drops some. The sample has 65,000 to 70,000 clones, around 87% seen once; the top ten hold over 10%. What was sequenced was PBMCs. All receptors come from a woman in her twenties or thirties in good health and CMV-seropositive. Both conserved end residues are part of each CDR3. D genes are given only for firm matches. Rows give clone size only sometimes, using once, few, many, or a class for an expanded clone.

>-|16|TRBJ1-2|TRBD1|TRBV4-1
CASSQVPGQGEYGYTF
TGCGCCAGCAGCCAAGTTCCGGGACAGGGCGAGTATGGCTACACCTTC
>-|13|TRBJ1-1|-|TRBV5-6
CASSLANRRGAFF
TGTGCCAGCAGCTTGGCCAATAGGAGGGGAGCTTTCTTT
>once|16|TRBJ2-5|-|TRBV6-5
CASSYYSRGIGKTQYF
TGTGCCAGCAGTTACTACTCGCGCGGGATTGGAAAGACCCAGTACTTC
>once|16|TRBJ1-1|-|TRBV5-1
CASGRSDTYLNTEAFF
TGCGCCAGCGGTCGATCTGACACCTACTTGAACACTGAAGCTTTCTTT
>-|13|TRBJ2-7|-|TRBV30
CAWSVLSSYEQYF
TGTGCCTGGAGTGTACTGAGCTCCTACGAGCAGTACTTC
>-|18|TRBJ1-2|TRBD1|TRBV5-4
CASSGGRTGKLLNYGYTF
TGTGCCAGCAGCGGGGGACGGACAGGAAAACTACTAAACTATGGCTACACCTTC
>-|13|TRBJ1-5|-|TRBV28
CASSLTGTQPQHF
TGTGCCAGCAGTTTAACAGGGACTCAGCCCCAGCATTTT
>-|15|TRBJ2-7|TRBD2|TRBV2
CASRATSGTSYEQYF
TGTGCCAGCAGGGCCACTAGCGGAACCTCCTACGAGCAGTACTTC
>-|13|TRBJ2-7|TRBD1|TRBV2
CVSNRDREGEQYF
TGTGTCAGCAACCGGGACAGGGAAGGCGAGCAGTACTTC
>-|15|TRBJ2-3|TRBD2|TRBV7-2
CASSLRAGGPDTQYF
TGTGCCAGCAGCTTACGGGCGGGAGGGCCAGATACGCAGTATTTT
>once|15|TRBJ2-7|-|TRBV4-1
CASSQGPSDLYEQYF
TGCGCCAGCAGCCAAGGTCCAAGCGACCTCTACGAGCAGTACTTC
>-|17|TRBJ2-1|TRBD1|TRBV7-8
CASSLLTRTGNNNEQFF
TGTGCCAGCAGCTTACTCACCCGGACAGGTAATAACAATGAGCAGTTCTTC
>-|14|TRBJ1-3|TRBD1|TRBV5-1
CASSPGGPGNTIYF
TGCGCCAGCAGCCCAGGGGGACCGGGAAACACCATATATTTT
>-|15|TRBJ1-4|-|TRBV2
CASIAALTHNEKLFF
TGTGCCAGCATTGCAGCACTAACCCATAATGAAAAACTGTTTTTT
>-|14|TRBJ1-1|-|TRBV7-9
CASTPDRLNTEAFF
TGTGCCAGCACCCCCGACAGGTTGAACACTGAAGCTTTCTTT
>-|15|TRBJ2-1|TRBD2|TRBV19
CASRTSGYFNNEQFF
TGTGCCAGTAGGACTAGCGGATATTTCAACAATGAGCAGTTCTTC
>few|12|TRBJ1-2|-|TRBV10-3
CAISERADGYTF
TGTGCCATCAGTGAACGCGCGGATGGCTACACCTTC
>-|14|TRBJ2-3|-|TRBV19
CASSKASSTDTQYF
TGTGCCAGTAGTAAGGCTAGCAGCACAGATACGCAGTATTTT
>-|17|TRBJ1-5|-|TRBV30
CAWSDSQLIYKRQPQHF
TGTGCCTGGAGCGACAGCCAGCTAATCTATAAACGTCAGCCCCAGCATTTT
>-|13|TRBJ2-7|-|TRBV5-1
CASSLGGGARQYF
TGCGCCAGCAGCTTGGGTGGGGGCGCGCGGCAGTACTTC
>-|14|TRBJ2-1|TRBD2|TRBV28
CASRQGLAENEQFF
TGTGCCAGCAGGCAAGGACTAGCGGAGAATGAGCAGTTCTTC
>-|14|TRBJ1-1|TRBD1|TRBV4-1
CASSRAGGNTEAFF
TGCGCCAGCAGCAGGGCAGGGGGGAACACTGAAGCTTTCTTT
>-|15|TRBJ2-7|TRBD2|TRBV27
CASSLSLAGTYEQYF
TGTGCCAGCAGTTTATCGCTAGCGGGGACCTACGAGCAGTACTTC
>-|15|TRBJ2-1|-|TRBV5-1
CASSLPSPGKNEQFF
TGCGCCAGCAGCTTGCCTAGCCCGGGGAAAAATGAGCAGTTCTTC
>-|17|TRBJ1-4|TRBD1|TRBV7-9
CASSGLVGQGRSEKLFF
TGTGCCAGCAGTGGATTAGTAGGACAGGGAAGGAGTGAAAAACTGTTTTTT
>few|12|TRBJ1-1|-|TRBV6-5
CASSYRGAEAFF
TGTGCCAGCAGTTACAGGGGCGCTGAAGCTTTCTTT
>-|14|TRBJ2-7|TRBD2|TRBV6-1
CASSLGGVSYEQYF
TGTGCCAGCAGCCTGGGGGGGGTGTCCTACGAGCAGTACTTC
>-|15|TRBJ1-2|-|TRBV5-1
CASSPGSIQSYGYTF
TGCGCCAGCAGCCCGGGGTCGATCCAATCCTATGGCTACACCTTC
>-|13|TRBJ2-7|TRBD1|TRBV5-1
CASSGDRGDEQYF
TGCGCCAGCAGCGGGGACAGAGGGGACGAGCAGTACTTC
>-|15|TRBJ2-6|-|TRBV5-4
CASSLQVSGANVLTF
TGTGCCAGCAGCCTCCAGGTCTCTGGGGCCAACGTCCTGACTTTC
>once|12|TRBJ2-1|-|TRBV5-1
CASSSPFDEQFF
TGCGCCAGCAGCTCCCCTTTCGATGAGCAGTTCTTC
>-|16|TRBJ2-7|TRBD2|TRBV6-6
CASSYEAGTRSYEQYF
TGTGCCAGCAGTTACGAAGCGGGGACGAGGTCCTACGAGCAGTACTTC
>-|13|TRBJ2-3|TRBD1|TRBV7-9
CASSRGQKDTQYF
TGTGCCAGCAGCCGGGGACAGAAGGATACGCAGTATTTT
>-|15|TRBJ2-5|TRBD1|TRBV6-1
CASSDRDRGTETQYF
TGTGCCAGCAGTGACAGGGACAGGGGGACGGAGACCCAGTACTTC
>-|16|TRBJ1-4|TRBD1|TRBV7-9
CASSTGQGAPAEKLFF
TGTGCCAGCAGCACGGGACAGGGGGCACCCGCTGAAAAACTGTTTTTT
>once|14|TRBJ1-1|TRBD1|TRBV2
CAHEQGEMNTEAFF
TGTGCCCATGAACAGGGGGAAATGAACACTGAAGCTTTCTTT
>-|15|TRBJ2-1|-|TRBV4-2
CASSQESLATTEQFF
TGTGCCAGCAGCCAAGAATCCCTAGCGACTACTGAGCAGTTCTTC
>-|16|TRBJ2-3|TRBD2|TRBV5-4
CASSLKRERSADTQYF
TGTGCCAGCAGCTTGAAGCGGGAGAGGAGCGCAGATACGCAGTATTTT
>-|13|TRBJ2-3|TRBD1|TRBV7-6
CASSKTGADTQYF
TGTGCCAGCAGCAAGACAGGGGCTGATACGCAGTATTTT
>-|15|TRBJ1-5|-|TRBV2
CASSEEAVLNQPQHF
TGTGCCAGCAGTGAGGAGGCAGTTCTTAATCAGCCCCAGCATTTT
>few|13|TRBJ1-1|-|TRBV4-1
CASTLGFDSKAFF
TGCGCCAGCACCCTCGGGTTTGACAGTAAAGCTTTCTTT
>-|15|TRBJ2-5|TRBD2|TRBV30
CAWSGGLALQETQYF
TGTGCCTGGAGTGGGGGACTAGCGCTTCAAGAGACCCAGTACTTC
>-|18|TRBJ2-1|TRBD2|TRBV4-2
CASSQGLAGGPVNNEQFF
TGTGCCAGCAGCCAAGGACTAGCGGGAGGGCCTGTCAACAATGAGCAGTTCTTC